Following are 25 T cell receptor beta chains from one sample sequenced in a study of cytomegalovirus exposure and HLA in healthy donors. Vbeta (60) and Jbeta (13) primers were used in the PCR. Some clones are missing from TCRdb's copy, which holds only in-frame ones; the method was immunoSEQ multiplex PCR. The data show approximately 200,000 clones, 82% seen once. The sample taken for sequencing was PBMCs. All receptors derive from a woman in her fifties or sixties in good health and CMV-seropositive.

DNA of the CDR3: TGTGCCAGTAGTGCCACCGGGACAGGGACCACAGATACGCAGTATTTT. It specifies CASSATGTGTTDTQYF. The chain links TRBV19 to TRBJ2-3; 9 nucleotides line up with TRBD1. The trim removed 5 bases at V and 2 bases at J, leaving 8 bases unmatched. The length of the CDR3 is 16 residues. In germline, CDR1 is LNHDA, CDR2 SQIVND (reference sequence).

V usage is TRBV27 and J usage is TRBJ2-7; D may be TRBD1 (6 bases). CDR1 MNHEY and CDR2 SMNVEV come from the germline V gene (reference sequence). The CDR3 runs 15 residues. V lost 4 bases, J lost 3 bases, and 16 bases lay in between. CDR3 in DNA: TGTGCCAGCAGTTGGGGGCCAGGGTCTATCTACGAGCAGTACTTC. This gives the protein CASSWGPGSIYEQYF.

V is TRBV18 and J is TRBJ2-5; 7 bases match TRBD1. The germline V gene encodes CDR1 KGHSH and CDR2 LQKENI. The CDR3 sequence is 15 residues long. Trimming removed 6 bases from V and 2 bases from J; junction bases left unmatched: 9. CDR3 bases: TGTGCCAGCTCCCCTGATATCAGGGGGCAAGAGACCCAGTACTTC. This encodes CASSPDIRGQETQYF.

V usage is TRBV7-3 and J usage is TRBJ2-1, with a possible D match to TRBD2 (6 bases). Germline V gene sequence: CDR1 SGHTA, CDR2 FQGTGA. The CDR3 spans 15 residues. The V end was cut by 4 bases, the J end by 5 bases, with 15 bases between. The CDR3: CASSSARDFHNEQFF. In DNA form, the CDR3 reads TGTGCCAGCAGCTCCGCCCGGGACTTCCACAATGAGCAGTTCTTC.

This clone was seen a single time. This chain connects TRBV29-1 to TRBJ2-3; 7 bases line up with TRBD2. With 6 bases clipped from V and 1 base from J, the junction kept 7 bases outside the gene matches. Germline V CDR1 and CDR2: SQVTM, ANQGSEA. This CDR3 region has 14 residues. The CDR3 reads CSVLRGEGTDTQYF. DNA of the CDR3: TGCAGCGTACTTCGGGGGGAGGGCACAGATACGCAGTATTTT.

With regard to this clone: One junction end does not reproduce the germline sequence, and a read error may be involved. The gene calls are TRBV7-9 and TRBJ2-7; 7 bases fit TRBD1. This CDR3 has 16 amino acids. CDR1 and CDR2 from the germline V gene are SEHNR and FQNEAQ (reference sequence). CDR3 protein: CSSSETYRGKQNEQYF. CDR3 in DNA: TGTTCCAGCAGCGAAACGTACAGGGGTAAACAGAACGAGCAGTACTTC.

Points on this clone: Other nucleotide sequences from this sample produce the same CDR3. The V gene is TRBV18, the J gene TRBJ1-1, with 8 bases identical to TRBD1. Looked up from germline, CDR1 is KGHSH and CDR2 is LQKENI. CDR3 length: 14 amino acids. After removal of 4 bases from V and 1 base from J, the junction contained 2 bases not matched to a gene. CDR3 bases: TGTGCCAGCTCACTAGGGACAGGGAACACTGAAGCTTTCTTT. Residues: CASSLGTGNTEAFF.

This clone was found once. The genes are TRBV5-6 and TRBJ2-5; no definite D call. V lost 0 bases to trimming and J lost 4 bases, with 10 bases between them. This CDR3 comprises 14 residues. From germline, CDR1 is SGHDT and CDR2 YYEEEE. This CDR3 reads CASSLVSGSETQYF. CDR3 nucleotides: TGTGCCAGCAGCTTGGTATCGGGTTCAGAGACCCAGTACTTC.

The rearrangement links TRBV4-1 to TRBJ2-2; 11 nucleotides match TRBD2. Trimming took 0 bases from V and 6 from J; bases not matched to a gene: 9. This CDR3 is built from 18 residues. The germline CDR1 and CDR2 sequences are MGHRA and YSYEKL. CDR3 loop: CASSQEGLAGGFSGELFF. For the CDR3, the DNA is TGCGCCAGCAGCCAAGAGGGTCTAGCGGGGGGTTTTTCCGGGGAGCTGTTTTTT.

Of note for this clone: The sample contains more than one DNA sequence encoding this CDR3. The V call is TRBV28, the J call TRBJ1-2, with D hard to call. The CDR3 has 12 residues. V was shortened by 3 bases and J by 5 bases, with 7 bases between the two germline ends. Per germline, CDR1 MDHEN and CDR2 SYDVKM. The CDR3 sequence: CASSLAGYGYTF. The CDR3 nucleotides read TGTGCCAGCAGTTTGGCAGGTTATGGCTACACCTTC.

V is TRBV5-1 and J is TRBJ2-3; 10 bases align to TRBD1. Germline assignment: CDR1 SGHRS and CDR2 YFSETQ. The ends lost 2 bases at V and 4 bases at J; junction bases unmatched: 1. The CDR3 has 14 residues. For the CDR3, the DNA is TGCGCCAGCAGCTTCGGACAGGGGGCAGATACGCAGTATTTT. This encodes CASSFGQGADTQYF.

The V gene is TRBV29-1, the J gene TRBJ1-1; 7 bases line up with TRBD1. The germline gives CDR1 SQVTM, CDR2 ANQGSEA. J lost 3 bases, V lost 3 bases, and 10 bases had no gene match. The CDR3 has 15 residues. CDR3: CSVDRSGGKYTEAFF. The CDR3 coding sequence is TGCAGCGTTGATCGTTCAGGGGGAAAGTACACTGAAGCTTTCTTT.

V and J are TRBV5-8 and TRBJ1-4; no reliable D call. The V end lost 1 base, the J end lost 4 bases, and 8 bases lay between the germline ends. CDR1 is SGHTS and CDR2 is YDEGEE in the germline V gene. The CDR3 totals 14 residues. CDR3 in amino acids: CASSLKQYNEKLFF. The CDR3 nucleotides read TGTGCCAGCAGCTTGAAACAGTATAATGAAAAACTGTTTTTT.

Written as DNA, the CDR3 is TGTGCCAGCAGCGTAGGACAAGGGGTTAATTCACCCCTCCACTTT. Protein sequence: CASSVGQGVNSPLHF. This sequence joins TRBV9 and TRBJ1-6; a weak D match, TRBD1 (5 bases). The ends were cut back, 0 bases at V and 6 bases at J, with 10 bases in the middle. The CDR3 has 15 residues. The germline CDR1 and CDR2 sequences are SGDLS and YYNGEE.

The V and J genes are TRBV7-8 and TRBJ2-6, with TRBD1 matching over 9 bases. Germline lookup yields CDR1 SGHVS and CDR2 FQNEAQ. The J segment lost 1 base and the V segment lost 0 bases, leaving 1 base of the junction unmatched. The CDR3 runs to 17 residues. In DNA, the CDR3 is TGTGCCAGCAGCTTAGCGGGGACAGGGTCTGGGGCCAACGTCCTGACTTTC. The encoded protein is CASSLAGTGSGANVLTF.

This chain connects TRBV5-1 to TRBJ2-7, with 8 bases fitting TRBD1. This CDR3 spans 12 amino acids. The V gene end was trimmed by 6 bases and the J gene end by 3 bases; junction bases not matched to a gene: 2. Germline V lookup: CDR1 SGHRS, CDR2 YFSETQ. CDR3 sequence reads: CASTGGDYEQYF. CDR3 DNA: TGCGCCAGCACAGGGGGCGACTACGAGCAGTACTTC.

The genes are TRBV27 and TRBJ2-5; D is possibly TRBD1 (6 bases). This CDR3 has 12 amino acids. The V end was cut by 10 bases, the J end by 1 base, with 10 bases between. Germline V gene lookup returns CDR1 MNHEY and CDR2 SMNVEV (reference sequence). CDR3 sequence reads: CAMQGSQETQYF. The CDR3 DNA follows: TGTGCCATGCAGGGGTCCCAAGAGACCCAGTACTTC.

The chain has TRBV5-5 and TRBJ1-2; D is unresolved. The V gene lost 5 bases and the J gene lost 8 bases, with 16 bases spanning the gap. The length of the CDR3 is 13 residues. Per the germline V gene, CDR1 is SGHKS and CDR2 is YYEKEE (reference sequence). The CDR3 is CASRGHPPGGYTF. In nucleotides, the CDR3 is TGTGCCAGCAGAGGGCACCCCCCGGGGGGCTACACCTTC. Supplemented by reference TRBV5-5 and TRBJ1-2, the full variable domain reads DAGVTQSPTHLIKTRGQQVTLRCSPISGHKSVSWYQQVLGQGPQFIFQYYEKEERGRGNFPDRFSARQFPNYSSELNVNALLLGDSALYLCASRGHPPGGYTFGSGTRLTVV.

In this sample, this clone turned up once. This chain uses TRBV5-1 with TRBJ2-7; 8 nucleotides line up with TRBD1. This CDR3 contains 16 residues. With V trimmed by 2 bases and J by 3 bases, 10 bases remained unmatched. Germline values: CDR1 SGHRS, CDR2 YFSETQ. CDR3 DNA: TGCGCCAGCAGCTTCGGGGGACAGGTCGGGCACTACGAGCAGTACTTC. This encodes CASSFGGQVGHYEQYF.

This clone was detected only a few times. This chain links TRBV2 with TRBJ2-3; 13 bases match TRBD2. Germline V gene sequence: CDR1 SNHLY, CDR2 FYNNEI. The CDR3 spans 16 residues. The V gene end was trimmed by 8 bases and the J gene end by 6 bases; junction bases not matched to a gene: 11. CDR3: CASGRLAGGLRDTQYF. The CDR3 DNA follows: TGTGCCAGCGGGAGACTAGCGGGAGGACTTAGGGATACGCAGTATTTT. Variable domain in full (rest from reference TRBV2 and TRBJ2-3): EPEVTQTPSHQVTQMGQEVILRCVPISNHLYFYWYRQILGQKVEFLVSFYNNEISEKSEIFDDQFSVERPDGSNFTLKIRSTKLEDSAMYFCASGRLAGGLRDTQYFGPGTRLTVL.

This chain links TRBV19 with TRBJ1-1; TRBD1 matches at 7 bases. V shed 7 bases, J shed 4 bases, and the junction held 9 bases outside the gene matches. The CDR3 covers 14 residues. Germline V lookup: CDR1 LNHDA, CDR2 SQIVND (reference sequence). CDR3: CASNSNPGGTEAFF. The CDR3 nucleotides are TGTGCCAGTAACTCCAACCCAGGGGGCACTGAAGCTTTCTTT. Full variable domain (rest looked up from reference TRBV19 and TRBJ1-1): DGGITQSPKYLFRKEGQNVTLSCEQNLNHDAMYWYRQDPGQGLRLIYYSQIVNDFQKGDIAEGYSVSREKKESFPLTVTSAQKNPTAFYLCASNSNPGGTEAFFGQGTRLTVV.

This chain joins TRBV11-3 and TRBJ1-1; D is unresolved. CDR1 is SGHNT, CDR2 YENEEA, per germline. Trimming took 0 bases from V and 0 from J, leaving 11 bases between them. This CDR3 is built from 16 residues. The CDR3 DNA follows: TGTGCCAGCAGCTTAGACGTAGTTTTTCTGAACACTGAAGCTTTCTTT. Translating gives CASSLDVVFLNTEAFF.

The CDR3 nucleotides are TGTGCCAGCAGCCGAAGCAGACATGACCAAGAGACCCAGTACTTC. It is translated as CASSRSRHDQETQYF. V and J are TRBV7-6 and TRBJ2-5, with unresolved D. V lost 5 bases and J lost 0, with 13 bases in between. This CDR3 has 15 residues. CDR1 SGHVS and CDR2 FNYEAQ come from the germline V gene.

The rearrangement joins TRBV7-2 to TRBJ1-2; 7 nucleotides agree with TRBD1. Losses at the gene ends were 1 base for V and 0 bases for J; bases not matched to a gene: 5. This CDR3 has 16 amino acids. Germline CDR1 reads SGHTA; CDR2 reads FQGNSA. DNA of the CDR3: TGTGCCAGCAGCTTAGGGGGGGACAGCCCTAACTATGGCTACACCTTC. This encodes CASSLGGDSPNYGYTF.

The V and J genes are TRBV19 and TRBJ1-1, with D possibly being TRBD1 (5 bases). There are 15 residues in the CDR3. Trimming left V 6 bases short and J 3 bases short, with 17 bases between. Germline V gene data show CDR1 as LNHDA and CDR2 as SQIVND (reference sequence). CDR3: CASSPIDSLYTEAFF. The CDR3 nucleotides are TGTGCCAGTAGCCCGATCGACAGCTTATACACTGAAGCTTTCTTT.